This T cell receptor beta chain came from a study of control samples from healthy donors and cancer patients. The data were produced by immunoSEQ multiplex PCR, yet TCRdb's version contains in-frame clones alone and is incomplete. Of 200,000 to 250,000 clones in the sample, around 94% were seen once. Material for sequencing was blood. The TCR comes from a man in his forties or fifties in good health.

CDR3 amino acids: CASSRQGNYNEQFF. DNA of the CDR3: TGTGCCAGCAGCAGACAGGGAAACTACAATGAGCAGTTCTTC. The V and J genes are TRBV9 and TRBJ2-1; 7 nucleotides align to TRBD1. V shed 4 bases and J 3 bases; nucleotides not matched to a gene: 4. Per the germline V gene, CDR1 is SGDLS and CDR2 is YYNGEE. This CDR3 comprises 14 residues. The full variable domain, with the rest looked up from reference TRBV9 and TRBJ2-1, is DSGVTQTPKHLITATGQRVTLRCSPRSGDLSVYWYQQSLDQGLQFLIQYYNGEERAKGNILERFSAQQFPDLHSELNLSSLELGDSALYFCASSRQGNYNEQFFGPGTRLTVL.